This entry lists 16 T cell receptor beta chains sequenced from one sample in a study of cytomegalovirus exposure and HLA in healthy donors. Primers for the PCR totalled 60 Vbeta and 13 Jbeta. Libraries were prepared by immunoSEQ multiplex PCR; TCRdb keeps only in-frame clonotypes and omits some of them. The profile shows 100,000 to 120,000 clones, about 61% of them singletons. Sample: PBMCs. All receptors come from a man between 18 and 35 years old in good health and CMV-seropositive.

The CDR3 DNA reads as TGTGCCAGCAGTTGGGGGGGGGTGGCTTTCTTT. Translating it yields CASSWGGVAFF. The chain uses TRBV6-5 and TRBJ1-1, with D possibly matching TRBD1 (5 bases). The V gene's germline CDR1 is MNHEY and CDR2 SVGAGI. The CDR3 covers 11 residues. The V gene lost 4 bases and the J gene lost 11 bases, with 11 bases spanning the gap.

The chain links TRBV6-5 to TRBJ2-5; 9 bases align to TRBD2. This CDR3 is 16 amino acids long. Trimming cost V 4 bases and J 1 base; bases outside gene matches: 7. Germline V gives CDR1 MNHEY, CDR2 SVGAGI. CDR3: CASSLARGGPQETQYF. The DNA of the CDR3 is TGTGCCAGCAGTTTAGCGCGGGGGGGCCCCCAAGAGACCCAGTACTTC.

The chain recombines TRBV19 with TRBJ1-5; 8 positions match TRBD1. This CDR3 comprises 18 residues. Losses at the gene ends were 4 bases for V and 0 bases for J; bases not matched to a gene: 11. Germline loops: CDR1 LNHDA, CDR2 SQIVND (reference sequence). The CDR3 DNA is TGTGCCAGTAGTAACACCAGGGGGCGAAGGGATAGCAATCAGCCCCAGCATTTT. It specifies CASSNTRGRRDSNQPQHF.

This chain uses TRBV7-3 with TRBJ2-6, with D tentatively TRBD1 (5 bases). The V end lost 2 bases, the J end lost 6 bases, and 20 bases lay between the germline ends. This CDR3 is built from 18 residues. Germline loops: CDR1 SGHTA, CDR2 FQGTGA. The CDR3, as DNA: TGTGCCAGCAGCTTATTTTTGACAGACCACCATGCGGCCAACGTCCTGACTTTC. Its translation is CASSLFLTDHHAANVLTF.

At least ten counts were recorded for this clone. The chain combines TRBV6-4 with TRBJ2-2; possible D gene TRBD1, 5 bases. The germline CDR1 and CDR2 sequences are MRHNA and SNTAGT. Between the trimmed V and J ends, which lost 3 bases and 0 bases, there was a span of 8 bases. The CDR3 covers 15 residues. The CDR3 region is CASSEGQSNTGELFF. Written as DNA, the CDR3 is TGTGCCAGCAGTGAAGGACAATCGAACACCGGGGAGCTGTTTTTT.

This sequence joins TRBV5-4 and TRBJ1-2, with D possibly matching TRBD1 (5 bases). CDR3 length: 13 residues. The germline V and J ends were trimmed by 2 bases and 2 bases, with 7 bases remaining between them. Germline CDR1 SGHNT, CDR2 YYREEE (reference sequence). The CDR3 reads CASSFGANYGYTF. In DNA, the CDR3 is TGTGCCAGCAGCTTTGGGGCGAACTATGGCTACACCTTC.

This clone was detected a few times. CDR3 amino acids: CASSETYSGTGDNTIYF. As DNA, the CDR3 is TGTGCCAGCAGTGAAACCTACTCCGGGACAGGGGATAACACCATATATTTT. V is TRBV25-1 and J is TRBJ1-3; TRBD1 agrees at 10 bases. Germline V CDR1 and CDR2: MGHDK, SYGVNS. The CDR3 extends over 17 amino acids. V trimming: 2 bases; J trimming: 7 bases; junction bases outside the gene matches: 11.

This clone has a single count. CDR3 in DNA: TGTGCCAGCAGCTTGACACTTGGAAAACTGTTTTTT. Translated, it gives CASSLTLGKLFF. This chain connects TRBV11-3 to TRBJ1-4; D is ambiguous. V was cut by 3 bases and J by 10 bases, with 9 bases left in between. The length of the CDR3 is 12 residues. Germline CDR1 is SGHNT and CDR2 is YENEEA.

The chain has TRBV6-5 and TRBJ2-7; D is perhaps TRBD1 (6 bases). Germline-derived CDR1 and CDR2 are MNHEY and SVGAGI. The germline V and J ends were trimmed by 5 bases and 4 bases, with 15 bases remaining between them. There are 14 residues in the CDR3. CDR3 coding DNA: TGTGCCAGCAGTAGGCCGGGACAAGGGTACGAGCAGTACTTC. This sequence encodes CASSRPGQGYEQYF.

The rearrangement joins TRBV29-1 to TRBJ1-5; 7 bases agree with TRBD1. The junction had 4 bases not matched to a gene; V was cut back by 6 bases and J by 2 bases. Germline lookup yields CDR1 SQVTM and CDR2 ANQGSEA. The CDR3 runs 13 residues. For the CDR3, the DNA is TGCAGCGTCAGGACAGGTGGCAATCAGCCCCAGCATTTT. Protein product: CSVRTGGNQPQHF.

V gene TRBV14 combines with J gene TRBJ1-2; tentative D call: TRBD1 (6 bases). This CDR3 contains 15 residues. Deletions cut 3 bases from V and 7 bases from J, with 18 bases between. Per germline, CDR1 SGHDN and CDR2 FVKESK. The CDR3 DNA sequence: TGTGCCAGCAGCCAGGAACAGGGATGGGATTCTGGCTACACCTTC. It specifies CASSQEQGWDSGYTF.

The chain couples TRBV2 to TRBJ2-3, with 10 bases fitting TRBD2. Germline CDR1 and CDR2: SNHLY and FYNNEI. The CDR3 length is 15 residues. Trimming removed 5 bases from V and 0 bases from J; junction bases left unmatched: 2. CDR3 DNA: TGTGCCAGCAGTAGCGGGGGGGCCAGCACAGATACGCAGTATTTT. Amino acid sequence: CASSSGGASTDTQYF.

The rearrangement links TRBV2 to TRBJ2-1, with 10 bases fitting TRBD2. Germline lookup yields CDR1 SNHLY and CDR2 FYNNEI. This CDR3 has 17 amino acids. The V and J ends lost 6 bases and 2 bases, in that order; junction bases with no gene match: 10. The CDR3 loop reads CASSAIVAGGAYNEQFF. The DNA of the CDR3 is TGTGCCAGCAGCGCCATCGTAGCGGGGGGCGCCTACAATGAGCAGTTCTTC.

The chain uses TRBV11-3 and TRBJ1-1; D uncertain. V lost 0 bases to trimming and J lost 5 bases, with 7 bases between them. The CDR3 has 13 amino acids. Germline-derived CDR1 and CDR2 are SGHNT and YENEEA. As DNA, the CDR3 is TGTGCCAGCAGCTTAGATGCACAGACTGAAGCTTTCTTT. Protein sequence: CASSLDAQTEAFF.

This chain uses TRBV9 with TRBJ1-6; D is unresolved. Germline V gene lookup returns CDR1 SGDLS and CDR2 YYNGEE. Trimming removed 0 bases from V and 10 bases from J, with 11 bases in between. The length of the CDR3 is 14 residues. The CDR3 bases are TGTGCCAGCAGCGTAGTAATGGGCGCCTCACCCCTCCACTTT. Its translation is CASSVVMGASPLHF.

The chain's CDR3 is CASSQRDSYYEQYF. The CDR3, as DNA: TGTGCCAGCAGCCAAAGGGACAGCTACTACGAGCAGTACTTC. This chain connects TRBV13 to TRBJ2-7, with TRBD1 matching over 7 bases. The CDR3 runs to 14 residues. With 5 bases clipped from V and 3 bases from J, the junction kept 7 bases outside the gene matches. From germline, CDR1 is PRHDT and CDR2 FYEKMQ (reference sequence).